Presented here are 28 T cell receptor beta chains from one specimen sequenced in a study of CD8+CD57+ T cells in acquired aplastic anemia. Genomic DNA, serving as template, underwent TCR beta VDJ and CDR3 profiling. One entry per CDR3 protein results from TCRdb running MiXCR on the reads. The sample lists roughly 61,000 distinct CDR3 sequences, approximately 52% occurring once. By flow cytometry, patients selected for sequencing had shown an expansion of CD8+CD57+ cells. Sequenced input: sorted CD4+, CD8+, or CD8+CD57+ T cells (not recorded which) from PBMCs. These receptor sequences come from a human donor with aplastic anemia.

This clonotype turned up a few times. This rearrangement joins TRBV7-8 to TRBJ2-7; D gene ambiguous. From germline, CDR1 is SGHVS and CDR2 FQNEAQ. This CDR3 region has 11 residues. The V gene lost 5 bases and the J gene lost 6 bases, with 8 bases spanning the gap. The CDR3 reads CASSPLLEQYF. CDR3 bases: TGTGCCAGCAGCCCCCTACTCGAGCAGTACTTC. The variable domain in full, completed from reference TRBV7-8 and TRBJ2-7, reads GAGVSQSPRYKVAKRGQDVALRCDPISGHVSLFWYQQALGQGPEFLTYFQNEAQLDKSGLPSDRFFAERPEGSVSTLKIQRTQQEDSAVYLCASSPLLEQYFGPGTRLTVT.

This clonotype came up once. This sequence joins TRBV19 and TRBJ2-2, with D unresolved. The CDR3 loop spans 11 amino acids. CDR1 is LNHDA and CDR2 is SQIVND in the germline V gene (reference sequence). Trimming shortened V by 6 bases and J by 9 bases, and 8 bases separated the two germline ends. CDR3 nucleotide sequence: TGTGCCAGTAGAAATTCCAGGGAGCTGTTTTTT. It yields the protein CASRNSRELFF.

The chain couples TRBV20-1 to TRBJ2-7; 8 bases are a match to TRBD2. Germline CDR1 reads DFQATT; CDR2 reads SNEGSKA (reference sequence). Trimming at V came to 1 base and at J to 3 bases, leaving 8 bases not matched to a gene. This CDR3 spans 15 amino acids. CDR3 DNA sequence: TGCAGTGCTAGAGTCAGGACTAGCTCGATCTACGAGCAGTACTTC. The encoded protein is CSARVRTSSIYEQYF.

As regards this clonotype: One end of the junction does not line up with germline, which may come from a read error. The chain uses TRBV27 and TRBJ1-2; D call uncertain. The CDR3 covers 13 residues. Germline CDR1 reads MNHEY; CDR2 reads SMNVEV (reference sequence). Written as DNA, the CDR3 is TGCGCCAGCAGTTCGCCTCAGACGAGCGGCTACACCTTC. Amino acids: CASSSPQTSGYTF.

This clonotype has only a few counts. This sequence joins TRBV7-3 and TRBJ2-3, with 7 nucleotides matching TRBD2. V lost 2 bases to trimming and J lost 2 bases; unmatched junction nucleotides: 4. This CDR3 contains 15 residues. The germline CDR1 and CDR2 sequences are SGHTA and FQGTGA. CDR3 loop: CASSLGGGDTDTQYF. DNA for the CDR3: TGTGCCAGCAGCTTAGGTGGGGGGGACACAGATACGCAGTATTTT.

V is TRBV15 and J is TRBJ1-5; 10 nucleotides agree with TRBD1. The CDR3 loop spans 18 amino acids. V dropped 0 bases and J dropped 5; count of bases not matched to a gene: 10. Germline CDR1 reads LNHNV; CDR2 reads YYDKDF (reference sequence). CDR3 nucleotide sequence: TGTGCCACCAGCAGAGATTGGCCTATAGGGACAGGGGATCAGCCCCAGCATTTT. Translated, it gives CATSRDWPIGTGDQPQHF.

The chain carries TRBV9 and TRBJ2-1; 13 nucleotides match TRBD2. CDR3 length: 19 amino acids. The V gene's germline CDR1 is SGDLS and CDR2 YYNGEE. Unmatched junction bases numbered 10, after V lost 0 bases and J lost 4 bases. The CDR3 DNA follows: TGTGCCAGCAGCGTAGGCCTAGCCGGACTAGCGGGGGATTACAATGAGCAGTTCTTC. Amino acid sequence: CASSVGLAGLAGDYNEQFF.

The chain has TRBV15 and TRBJ1-1, with D unresolved. The germline V gene has CDR1 LNHNV and CDR2 YYDKDF (reference sequence). The CDR3 has 14 amino acids. Trimming took 0 bases from V and 1 from J, leaving 6 bases between them. CDR3 region: CATSRDLGNTEAFF. The CDR3 DNA follows: TGTGCCACCAGCAGAGATCTCGGGAACACTGAAGCTTTCTTT.

This clonotype was observed at least ten times. The chain combines TRBV7-8 with TRBJ1-5, with a possible D match to TRBD1 (6 bases). The V gene's germline CDR1 is SGHVS and CDR2 FQNEAQ. The V end lost 5 bases, the J end lost 3 bases, and 14 bases lay between the germline ends. This CDR3 is built from 15 residues. The CDR3 is CASSPGVSVNQPQHF. DNA for the CDR3: TGTGCCAGCAGCCCAGGGGTCTCGGTCAATCAGCCCCAGCATTTT.

The chain carries TRBV7-2 and TRBJ2-7; D ambiguous. V lost 1 base and J lost 1, with 5 bases in between. CDR3 length: 13 residues. Germline V gives CDR1 SGHTA, CDR2 FQGNSA. The CDR3 DNA is TGTGCCAGCAGCTTAGATGGATCCTACGAGCAGTACTTC. This gives the protein CASSLDGSYEQYF. Complete variable domain (other parts from reference TRBV7-2 and TRBJ2-7): GAGVSQSPSNKVTEKGKDVELRCDPISGHTALYWYRQSLGQGLEFLIYFQGNSAPDKSGLPSDRFSAERTGGSVSTLTIQRTQQEDSAVYLCASSLDGSYEQYFGPGTRLTVT.

V gene TRBV2 combines with J gene TRBJ1-1; D not certain. This CDR3 region has 12 residues. From germline, CDR1 is SNHLY and CDR2 FYNNEI. The V end lost 10 bases, the J end lost 6 bases, and 15 bases lay between the germline ends. The CDR3 loop reads CATPSGIPEAFF. The CDR3 DNA follows: TGTGCCACCCCGTCCGGGATTCCTGAAGCTTTCTTT.

CDR3 protein: CASSPMGGGYVYTF. The CDR3 DNA reads TGTGCCAGCAGCCCTATGGGTGGGGGCTATGTCTATACCTTC. The chain couples TRBV7-9 to TRBJ1-2, with D perhaps matching TRBD1 (6 bases). CDR1 is SEHNR, CDR2 FQNEAQ, per germline (reference sequence). The CDR3 extends over 14 amino acids. V was clipped by 5 bases and J by 14 bases, with 24 bases between them.

Concerning this clonotype itself: Compared with germline, one end of the junction differs, possibly owing to a read error. The rearrangement uses TRBV7-8 and TRBJ2-7, with D perhaps being TRBD1 or TRBD2 (5 bases each). CDR3 length: 13 residues. The germline V gene has CDR1 SGHVS and CDR2 FQNEAQ. The CDR3: CASSLGPTSKQYF. The CDR3 DNA reads TGCGCCAGCAGCTTGGGGCCCACTAGTAAGCAGTACTTC.

The chain combines TRBV6-5 with TRBJ2-7, with D tentatively TRBD1 (5 bases). Trimming pared 0 bases from V and 7 bases from J, leaving 13 bases between. Per the germline V gene, CDR1 is MNHEY and CDR2 is SVGAGI. The CDR3 contains 14 residues. CDR3 in amino acids: CASSYSTNRREQYF. The DNA for the CDR3 is TGTGCCAGCAGTTACTCGACCAACAGGCGTGAGCAGTACTTC.

This clonotype came up many times. The DNA of the CDR3 is TGTGCCAGCAGCTACACAGGGGGCGCTTACAATGAGCAGTTCTTC. Protein product: CASSYTGGAYNEQFF. The rearrangement links TRBV7-3 to TRBJ2-1; 9 bases map to TRBD1. V trimming: 4 bases; J trimming: 4 bases; junction bases outside the gene matches: 5. The CDR3 runs 15 residues. Germline CDR1 reads SGHTA; CDR2 reads FQGTGA.

DNA of the CDR3: TGTGCCATCAGTCCCCCCCATCGGGAGACCCAGTACTTC. Translating gives CAISPPHRETQYF. This chain links TRBV10-3 with TRBJ2-5, with D unclear. The CDR3 totals 13 residues. V was trimmed by 5 bases and J by 5 bases, leaving 12 bases between them. Germline V gene sequence: CDR1 ENHRY, CDR2 SYGVKD.

Many counts were recorded for this clonotype. Its ends do not fully match the called genes, so a read error is possible. The chain joins TRBV7-9 to TRBJ2-1; 7 bases map to TRBD2. Germline V gene sequence: CDR1 SEHNR, CDR2 FQNEAQ (reference sequence). The CDR3 totals 15 residues. CDR3 sequence (DNA): TGTGCCAGCAGCCCACGGGAGGTCTCCCACAATGAGCAGTTCTTC. Its protein product is CASSPREVSHNEQFF.

This clonotype has ten or more counts. The chain uses TRBV7-9 and TRBJ2-6; no reliable D call. The V gene's germline CDR1 is SEHNR and CDR2 FQNEAQ (reference sequence). The V end was cut by 3 bases, the J end by 0 bases, with 9 bases between. The CDR3 has 16 amino acids. CDR3 protein: CASSFLSTSGANVLTF. The DNA of the CDR3 is TGTGCCAGCAGCTTTCTTTCCACCTCTGGGGCCAACGTCCTGACTTTC.

Concerning this clonotype: A much larger clone lies one base from this, so it may be a read error. The chain uses TRBV11-1 and TRBJ2-1, with D possibly matching TRBD2 (5 bases). The CDR3 runs 16 residues. Germline V gene lookup returns CDR1 SGHAT and CDR2 FQDESV (reference sequence). DNA of the CDR3: TGTGTCAGCAGCTCCCAGGACTCTGTCTCCTACAATGAGCAGTTCTTC. It codes for CVSSSQDSVSYNEQFF.

V gene TRBV27 combines with J gene TRBJ1-4; a weak D match, TRBD1 (5 bases). Trimming left V 0 bases short and J 0 bases short, with 20 bases between. The length of the CDR3 is 20 residues. Germline V lookup: CDR1 MNHEY, CDR2 SMNVEV (reference sequence). The CDR3 protein is CASSLSRLGGGPATNEKLFF. In DNA form, the CDR3 reads TGTGCCAGCAGTTTATCCCGACTGGGGGGAGGACCAGCAACTAATGAAAAACTGTTTTTT.

The chain combines TRBV15 with TRBJ2-1, with TRBD2 as a possible D gene (6 bases). Germline CDR1 and CDR2: LNHNV and YYDKDF (reference sequence). Deletions cut 3 bases from V and 7 bases from J, with 16 bases between. This CDR3 is built from 15 residues. CDR3 DNA: TGTGCCACCAGCAGGACCCTAGGAGGGGAGAATGAGCAGTTCTTC. It codes for CATSRTLGGENEQFF.

This clonotype was seen ten or more times. The chain couples TRBV5-1 to TRBJ2-5; D is unresolved. Germline V gives CDR1 SGHRS, CDR2 YFSETQ. The V end lost 1 base, the J end lost 4 bases, and 8 bases lay between the germline ends. The CDR3 runs to 13 residues. The CDR3 nucleotides are TGCGCCAGCAGCTTGACCGAAGGAGAGACCCAGTACTTC. Amino acid sequence: CASSLTEGETQYF.

This clonotype came up a few times. V gene TRBV29-1 combines with J gene TRBJ1-5, with D hard to call. The CDR3 contains 14 residues. CDR1 and CDR2 from the germline V gene are SQVTM and ANQGSEA. CDR3 nucleotide sequence: TGCAGTGCTAGGCTTCGGTTTAGCAATCAGCCCCAGCATTTT. It encodes CSARLRFSNQPQHF.

The rearrangement joins TRBV25-1 to TRBJ2-7; 10 nucleotides match TRBD1. V dropped 6 bases and J dropped 7; count of bases not matched to a gene: 12. The germline gives CDR1 MGHDK, CDR2 SYGVNS. The CDR3 has 15 amino acids. This chain's CDR3 is CASSGSGTGAWEQYF. In DNA, the CDR3 is TGTGCCAGCAGCGGATCCGGGACAGGGGCTTGGGAGCAGTACTTC.

The J gene is TRBJ2-3, the V gene TRBV24-1; TRBD2 matches at 14 bases. The CDR3 covers 14 residues. Germline CDR1 is KGHDR and CDR2 is SFDVKD. The junction had 6 bases not matched to a gene; V was cut back by 6 bases and J by 11 bases. The DNA for the CDR3 is TGTGCCACCAGTCTTGGACTAGCGGGAGGTGAGCAGTATTTT. Translated, it gives CATSLGLAGGEQYF.

Comment on this clonotype: This CDR3 fails to terminate in the conserved phenylalanine or tryptophan, so it likely reflects a read error. V gene TRBV19 combines with J gene TRBJ1-1, with D possibly TRBD1 on 6 matching bases. This CDR3 comprises 14 residues. Germline loops: CDR1 LNHDA, CDR2 SQIVND (reference sequence). V lost 3 bases and J lost 2, with 10 bases in between. CDR3 in DNA: TGTGCCAGTAGTATGGGGGGGGCAAACACTGAAGCTTTCCTT. This gives the protein CASSMGGANTEAFL.

This clonotype has a count of ten or more. The chain couples TRBV6-5 to TRBJ1-1; no clear D. In germline, CDR1 is MNHEY, CDR2 SVGAGI. With 4 bases removed from V and 4 bases from J, the gap between germline ends came to 13 bases. This CDR3 has 14 amino acids. CDR3 sequence: CASSSAGRTTEAFF. The CDR3 nucleotides are TGTGCCAGCAGTTCCGCCGGGAGGACCACTGAAGCTTTCTTT.

This clonotype has just a few counts. This chain joins TRBV5-4 and TRBJ2-3; D could derive from TRBD1 or TRBD2 (5 bases each). In germline, CDR1 is SGHNT, CDR2 YYREEE (reference sequence). V was cut by 3 bases and J by 0 bases, with 17 bases left in between. The CDR3 is 17 amino acids. The CDR3, as DNA: TGTGCCAGCAGCTACCGGGGCACATATTCTAGCACAGATACGCAGTATTTT. Protein sequence: CASSYRGTYSSTDTQYF.